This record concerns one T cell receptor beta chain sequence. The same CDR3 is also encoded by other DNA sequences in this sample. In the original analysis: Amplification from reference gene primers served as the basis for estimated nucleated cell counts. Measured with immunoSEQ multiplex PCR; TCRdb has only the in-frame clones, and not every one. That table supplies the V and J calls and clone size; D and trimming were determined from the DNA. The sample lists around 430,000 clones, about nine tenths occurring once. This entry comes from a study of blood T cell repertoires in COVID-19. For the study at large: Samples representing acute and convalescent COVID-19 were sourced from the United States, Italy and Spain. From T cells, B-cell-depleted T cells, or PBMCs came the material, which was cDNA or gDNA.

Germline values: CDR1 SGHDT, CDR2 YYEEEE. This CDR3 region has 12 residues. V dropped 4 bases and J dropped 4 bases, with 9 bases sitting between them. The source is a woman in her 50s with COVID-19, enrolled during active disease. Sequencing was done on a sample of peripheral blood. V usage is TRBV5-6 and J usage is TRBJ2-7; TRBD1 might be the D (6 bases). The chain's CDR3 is CASSPGQYEQYF. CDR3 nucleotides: TGTGCCAGCAGCCCCGGACAGTACGAGCAGTACTTC.